This TCR beta chain stems from a study of long-term antiretroviral therapy in people with HIV (dated 2022 in TCRdb). About the full investigation: The earliest samples were collected about a decade before the 2015 WHO recommendation for immediate ART, when ART was typically delayed until CD4 counts fell. A retrospective serial study tested whether ART initiation and durable HIV suppression were associated with changes in peripheral blood TRB repertoire composition and diversity. Test extractions of a monoclonal T-cell line alongside a few dozen polyclonal samples showed no cross-contamination during QIAcube processing. A total of around 200 cryopreserved PBMC samples were contributed to the cohort by 30 adults with confirmed HIV infection, with samples collected serially over a mean of around 6 years (range 1-12). Eleven of the 30 participants with HIV were female.

Points on this clone: Its cognate antigen has yet to be identified. Per-base qualities were not stored, and no clone one base away is much larger.

Participants were included only if at least one PBMC sample before ART initiation and at least two post-ART samples were available. Every participant with HIV received treatment in the United States of America. Before DNA extraction, cryopreserved samples of about 0.95-11 million PBMC were thawed and then washed. At the time of the earliest PBMC sample, participants with HIV were aged between roughly 23 and 60 years. Each participant contributed PBMC samples from 1-4 timepoints before ART initiation and 2-8 timepoints after ART initiation, with a median of 7 samples. Serial HIV viral load, CD4+ T-cell count, ART history and demographic data were obtained for every participant. Genomic DNA was extracted from unsorted PBMC with a Qiagen kit on a QIAcube, processed in batches of 12 samples. General findings and caveats noted by the study authors: Starting ART was linked to a significant rise in TRB diversity, yet even with long-term ART the diversity remained significantly lower than in transplant donor controls. Unsorted PBMC were profiled instead of sorted CD4+ and CD8+ T cells because pre-ART samples had limited cell numbers. The samples span the years 2004 to 2017, and the ART regimens used at that time may not be as effective as current regimens. Expanded TRB clones identified before ART initiation dominated the repertoire across all time points, though the dominance fluctuated and decreased in many PLHIV after ART. Narrower CDR3 length ranges were observed in HIV repertoires than in controls, and an antigen-experienced repertoire with only a slight naive shift after ART was suggested by the network structure. No data were available on ART adherence, viral resistance or therapy changes, limiting inferences about post-ART repertoire changes. Because PBMC availability was limited, only the TCR beta chain was sequenced, with no alpha chain pairing.

The immunoSEQ hsTCRB v3.0 assay was used at survey level resolution to sequence the TRB variable region. The targeted TRB sequencing depth was about 40,000-50,000 T-cell genomes per sample. TRB libraries were pooled and sequenced on an Illumina MiSeq using a v3 150-cycle kit. Turning to the authors' computational methods: Repertoire analysis ran in R within a reproducible Nextflow workflow covering QC, data transformation and analysis. Custom analyses were implemented in LymphoSeq2, an R package for AIRR-Seq data exploration. After excluding a few samples that yielded fewer than 5000 total TRB sequences, approximately 170 HIV repertoires remained for analysis. Among the approximately 190 retained HIV repertoires, 55 to 65 were collected before ART initiation and under 150 after ART initiation. Repertoires were downsampled to 5000 TRB nucleotide sequences, with summary statistics averaged over 100 downsampling iterations. TRB sequences were retained for analysis only if CDR3 regions of at least seven amino acids were present. Diversity was measured with a Shannon entropy-derived clonality score and the Gini coefficient. In repertoire networks, the top 5000 CDR3 amino acid sequences were linked whenever an edit distance of one separated two sequences. GLIPH2 predicted antigen specificity groups and MHC restriction for TRB CDR3 amino acid sequences. To flag known CMV, EBV, HIV or tissue antigen associations, CDR3 amino acid sequences were matched against VDJdb and McPAS-TCR. Pre-ART, post-ART and control groups were compared with Wilcoxon signed-rank tests and Holm-Bonferroni correction. TCRdb carries this immuneACCESS record with in-frame sequences only. Its versions omit some clonotypes, under half of them owing to an unresolved V gene in the studies checked, with the rest unexplained. That table furnishes V, J and clone size, whereas the DNA furnished D and trimming. Across this sample there are fewer than 30,000 clones, with approximately 79% seen only once. In total, the top ten clones hold over 8.5% of the sample.

This TCR was sampled from a man aged 25-40 years with HIV. The input for sequencing was unsorted PBMCs, taken 2.1 years after starting antiretroviral therapy.

The DNA is as follows: TGTGCCAGCAGCTTCCCGGGCCGCGGTAGCTCCTACAATGAGCAGTTCTTC. Protein translation: CASSFPGRGSSYNEQFF. The chain couples TRBV5-4 to TRBJ2-1, with no reliable assignment of the D segment. The CDR3 holds 17 amino acids from the cysteine to the phenylalanine. The read is trimmed to its CDR3 DNA, 51 bases read in frame from base 1. Per the germline V gene (reference sequence), SGHNT is the CDR1 and YYREEE is the CDR2. V is reduced by 2 bases and J by 0 bases, leaving a spacing of 15 bases between them.